What follows are 12 T cell receptor beta chains derived from one specimen sequenced in a study of early T cells in non-severe SARS-CoV-2 infection. TCRdb fed the 5' RACE reads into MiXCR, producing one record per CDR3 protein. Of 25,000 to 35,000 distinct CDR3 sequences listed, around 5.2% are singletons. The sample consisted of whole blood. These receptors all stem from an adult who was a healthcare worker with PCR-confirmed SARS-CoV-2 infection or an uninfected control (not recorded which).

This clonotype was picked up many times. The V and J genes are TRBV5-4 and TRBJ2-1; D remains ambiguous. This CDR3 comprises 14 residues. Germline V gene lookup returns CDR1 SGHNT and CDR2 YYREEE (reference sequence). V was shortened by 0 bases and J by 10 bases, with 14 bases between the two germline ends. The CDR3 loop reads CASSLAKTGREQFF. For the CDR3, the DNA is TGTGCCAGCAGCTTGGCAAAGACTGGTAGGGAGCAGTTCTTC.

This clonotype was counted ten times or more. The chain links TRBV7-3 to TRBJ2-5, with D uncertain. The CDR3 spans 13 residues. The germline gives CDR1 SGHTA, CDR2 FQGTGA. V gave up 5 bases and J gave up 2 bases, with 9 bases separating them. CDR3 amino acids: CASSPSRQETQYF. The CDR3 DNA reads TGTGCCAGCAGCCCGTCCAGACAAGAGACCCAGTACTTC.

This rearrangement joins TRBV11-2 to TRBJ2-5, with TRBD1 identical over 11 bases. Germline V gene sequence: CDR1 SGHAT, CDR2 FQNNGV. Trimming at V came to 4 bases and at J to 5 bases, leaving 15 bases not matched to a gene. The CDR3 extends over 18 amino acids. The CDR3 region is CASSSNPRTGGAGETQYF. For the CDR3, the DNA is TGTGCCAGCAGCTCCAACCCCCGGACAGGGGGCGCGGGGGAGACCCAGTACTTC.

This clonotype was counted ten times or more. This sequence joins TRBV13 and TRBJ2-7; D is possibly TRBD1 (6 bases). V gave up 5 bases and J gave up 5 bases, with 22 bases separating them. Looked up from germline, CDR1 is PRHDT and CDR2 is FYEKMQ (reference sequence). This CDR3 has 16 residues. The CDR3 DNA reads as TGTGCCAGCAGCGCTGCAACAGGGCCAAGCGTGAACGAGCAGTACTTC. It is translated as CASSAATGPSVNEQYF. Drawing the rest from reference TRBV13 and TRBJ2-7, the complete variable domain is AAGVIQSPRHLIKEKRETATLKCYPIPRHDTVYWYQQGPGQDPQFLISFYEKMQSDKGSIPDRFSAQQFSDYHSELNMSSLELGDSALYFCASSAATGPSVNEQYFGPGTRLTVT.

This clonotype was counted at least ten times. The J gene is TRBJ2-7, the V gene TRBV27; 12 bases are shared with TRBD2. CDR3 size: 14 residues. V lost 6 bases to trimming and J lost 3 bases; unmatched junction nucleotides: 3. Per germline, CDR1 MNHEY and CDR2 SMNVEV (reference sequence). CDR3 sequence (DNA): TGTGCCAGCAGACTGACTAGCGGGGGCTACGAGCAGTACTTC. This translates into CASRLTSGGYEQYF.

This clonotype was detected ten times or more. The chain carries TRBV27 and TRBJ1-2; 7 bases are a match to TRBD1. V trimming: 0 bases; J trimming: 2 bases; junction bases outside the gene matches: 3. The length of the CDR3 is 15 residues. Germline assignment: CDR1 MNHEY and CDR2 SMNVEV (reference sequence). CDR3 coding DNA: TGTGCCAGCAGTTTATCCCTGACAGGGAACTATGGCTACACCTTC. Translating gives CASSLSLTGNYGYTF.

This clonotype has at least ten counts. V usage is TRBV12-3 or TRBV12-4 and J usage is TRBJ1-5; 7 positions agree with TRBD1. The V and J ends lost 5 bases and 7 bases, in that order; junction bases with no gene match: 5. The CDR3 consists of 13 residues. CDR3 protein: CASSMQGGQPQHF. CDR3 in DNA: TGTGCCAGCAGTATGCAGGGGGGACAGCCCCAGCATTTT.

This clonotype was seen ten or more times. The V call is TRBV30, the J call TRBJ1-5; no clear D. The germline V and J ends were trimmed by 0 bases and 4 bases, with 7 bases remaining between them. The germline CDR1 and CDR2 sequences are GTSNPN and SVGIG (reference sequence). CDR3 length: 13 amino acids. The CDR3 bases are TGTGCCTGGAGTGTTCAAGGGAATCAGCCCCAGCATTTT. This encodes CAWSVQGNQPQHF. The full variable domain, with the rest looked up from reference TRBV30 and TRBJ1-5, is SQTIHQWPATLVQPVGSPLSLECTVEGTSNPNLYWYRQAAGRGLQLLFYSVGIGQISSEVPQNLSASRPQDRQFILSSKKLLLSDSGFYLCAWSVQGNQPQHFGDGTRLSIL.

This clonotype was observed at least ten times. The rearrangement links TRBV13 to TRBJ1-6, with 9 bases lining up with TRBD1. J gave up 7 bases and V 0 bases, and 4 bases lay outside the gene matches. Germline CDR1 and CDR2: PRHDT and FYEKMQ (reference sequence). CDR3 length equals 16 residues. CDR3 DNA: TGTGCCAGCAGCTTAGGTGGAACAGGGGGCAATTCACCCCTCCACTTT. It yields the protein CASSLGGTGGNSPLHF.

This chain uses TRBV19 with TRBJ2-1, with TRBD1 as a possible D gene (6 bases). Germline V gene data show CDR1 as LNHDA and CDR2 as SQIVND (reference sequence). The CDR3 consists of 17 residues. V lost 5 bases, J lost 0 bases, and 17 bases lay in between. The CDR3 region has the DNA TGTGCCAGTAGTGGGACACTCGGTACCCTCTCCTACAATGAGCAGTTCTTC. Amino acids: CASSGTLGTLSYNEQFF.

This clonotype was recorded many times. The V call is TRBV7-8, the J call TRBJ2-7, with D perhaps matching TRBD1 (6 bases). Per the germline V gene, CDR1 is SGHVS and CDR2 is FQNEAQ. V was pared by 5 bases and J by 3 bases, with 17 bases between. This CDR3 is 15 amino acids long. For the CDR3, the DNA is TGTGCCAGCAGCAAGGGACATGTGGACGGCTACGAGCAGTACTTC. This translates into CASSKGHVDGYEQYF. Filled out from reference TRBV7-8 and TRBJ2-7, the complete variable domain reads GAGVSQSPRYKVAKRGQDVALRCDPISGHVSLFWYQQALGQGPEFLTYFQNEAQLDKSGLPSDRFFAERPEGSVSTLKIQRTQQEDSAVYLCASSKGHVDGYEQYFGPGTRLTVT.

In its sample, this clonotype was seen many times. V and J are TRBV3-1 and TRBJ2-1; TRBD2 matches 7 bases. CDR1 LGHDT and CDR2 YNNKEL come from the germline V gene (reference sequence). Trimming took 5 bases from V and 4 from J; bases not matched to a gene: 8. The CDR3 contains 15 residues. In DNA, the CDR3 is TGTGCCAGCAGCGACGCGCGGGGGTCTTACAATGAGCAGTTCTTC. It encodes CASSDARGSYNEQFF.